These 17 T cell receptor beta chains came from one sample sequenced in a study of blood T cell repertoires in COVID-19 (dated by TCRdb to the early 2020s). Receptors were amplified or captured by the immunoSEQ multiplex PCR assay. Sourced from immuneACCESS, this table was stored by TCRdb with only in-frame sequences that have V and J called. A share of the clones is absent; for the studies checked, an unresolved V gene accounts for under half, and the remainder has no known explanation. The sample records approximately 45,000 clones, over 75% of which are singletons. The top ten clonotypes cover more than 13% of the sample. Material: peripheral blood. Receptors originate from a human donor in a cohort sampled during active COVID-19.

This chain joins TRBV13 and TRBJ1-5; D possibly corresponds to TRBD1 (6 bases). Trimming took 5 bases from V and 7 from J, leaving 12 bases between them. The germline CDR1 and CDR2 sequences are PRHDT and FYEKMQ (reference sequence). This CDR3 region has 13 residues. The CDR3: CASSEQGSQPQHF. The CDR3, as DNA: TGTGCCAGCAGCGAACAGGGAAGCCAGCCCCAGCATTTT.

V is TRBV28 and J is TRBJ2-1; D gene uncertain. The CDR3 contains 11 residues. V was trimmed by 3 bases and J by 10 bases, leaving 7 bases between them. The germline V gene has CDR1 MDHEN and CDR2 SYDVKM. The CDR3 DNA reads as TGTGCCAGCAGTTTCTACGGGGAGCAGTTCTTC. Its protein product is CASSFYGEQFF.

V gene TRBV5-4 combines with J gene TRBJ2-3; TRBD2 agrees at 7 bases. CDR3 length equals 15 residues. The J segment lost 1 base and the V segment lost 0 bases, leaving 2 bases of the junction unmatched. Germline CDR1 SGHNT, CDR2 YYREEE (reference sequence). The CDR3 DNA reads TGTGCCAGCAGCTTGGCCAGCGGGGGCACAGATACGCAGTATTTT. Translation gives CASSLASGGTDTQYF.

This chain joins TRBV7-2 and TRBJ2-7; 7 bases are a match to TRBD2. Germline V gene lookup returns CDR1 SGHTA and CDR2 FQGNSA. Trimming cost V 0 bases and J 3 bases; bases outside gene matches: 5. The CDR3 covers 15 residues. CDR3 sequence: CASSLASGQNYEQYF. CDR3 sequence (DNA): TGTGCCAGCAGCTTAGCTAGCGGGCAGAACTACGAGCAGTACTTC. Looking up the rest from reference TRBV7-2 and TRBJ2-7 gives the full variable domain: GAGVSQSPSNKVTEKGKDVELRCDPISGHTALYWYRQSLGQGLEFLIYFQGNSAPDKSGLPSDRFSAERTGGSVSTLTIQRTQQEDSAVYLCASSLASGQNYEQYFGPGTRLTVT.

The chain carries TRBV3-1 (or the pseudogene TRBV3-2) and TRBJ2-3, with TRBD2 matching over 9 bases. There are 17 residues in the CDR3. Germline lookup yields CDR1 LGHDT and CDR2 YNNKEL (reference sequence). The V segment lost 0 bases and the J segment 5 bases; nucleotides outside the gene matches: 9. The DNA of the CDR3 is TGTGCCAGCAGCCAAGATCAGGGCGGGGGGGCTTTAGATACGCAGTATTTT. The encoded protein is CASSQDQGGGALDTQYF.

The chain couples TRBV6-1 to TRBJ1-1; 9 bases match TRBD1. Losses at the gene ends were 2 bases for V and 11 bases for J; bases not matched to a gene: 6. CDR3 length: 13 residues. CDR1 is MNHNS, CDR2 SASEGT, per germline. CDR3 nucleotides: TGTGCCAGCAGTGAACGGGGACAGGGTGAGGCTTTCTTT. Protein sequence: CASSERGQGEAFF.

This chain links TRBV21-1 with TRBJ1-2; TRBD1 is the table's D call, not checked against the DNA. TRBV21-1 is noted as a pseudogene. The CDR3 is made up of 13 amino acids. In DNA form, the CDR3 reads TGTGCCAGCAGCAAAGTAACAGGGGTCGGCTACACCTTC. It is translated as CASSKVTGVGYTF.

The chain carries TRBV28 and TRBJ1-3, with D possibly TRBD1 on 5 matching bases. In germline, CDR1 is MDHEN, CDR2 SYDVKM. This CDR3 spans 13 amino acids. The V gene lost 6 bases and the J gene lost 4 bases, with 10 bases spanning the gap. The CDR3 DNA reads as TGTGCCAGCAGACCTGACAGAGGAAACACCATATATTTT. Residues: CASRPDRGNTIYF. Drawing the rest from reference TRBV28 and TRBJ1-3, the complete variable domain is DVKVTQSSRYLVKRTGEKVFLECVQDMDHENMFWYRQDPGLGLRLIYFSYDVKMKEKGDIPEGYSVSREKKERFSLILESASTNQTSMYLCASRPDRGNTIYFGEGSWLTVV.

The V call is TRBV5-6, the J call TRBJ1-6, with a weak D call TRBD1 (5 bases). V was shortened by 1 base and J by 7 bases, with 9 bases between the two germline ends. This CDR3 is 14 amino acids long. Germline assignment: CDR1 SGHDT and CDR2 YYEEEE. CDR3 DNA sequence: TGTGCCAGCAGCTTGACAGGATTGAATTCACCCCTCCACTTT. This encodes CASSLTGLNSPLHF.

The gene calls are TRBV9 and TRBJ2-1, with 8 bases matching TRBD2. V shed 0 bases and J 2 bases; nucleotides not matched to a gene: 7. The CDR3 consists of 17 residues. Germline CDR1 reads SGDLS; CDR2 reads YYNGEE. Here the CDR3 DNA reads TGTGCCAGCAGCGTAGAAGGCGGGACTAGAACCTACAATGAGCAGTTCTTC. Its translation is CASSVEGGTRTYNEQFF.

This chain links TRBV6-2 or TRBV6-3 with TRBJ1-1; weak D call: TRBD1 (6 bases). Germline loops: CDR1 MNHEY, CDR2 SVGEGT. V was trimmed by 6 bases and J by 4 bases, leaving 12 bases between them. This CDR3 has 13 amino acids. CDR3: CASSRRGGTEAFF. CDR3 bases: TGTGCCAGCAGCCGGAGAGGGGGCACTGAAGCTTTCTTT.

The chain uses TRBV3-1 (or the pseudogene TRBV3-2) and TRBJ2-4; D call uncertain. Trimming took off 3 bases at V and 0 bases at J, with 12 bases between the two ends. The CDR3 is 16 amino acids. Germline V gene lookup returns CDR1 LGHDT and CDR2 YNNKEL (reference sequence). DNA for the CDR3: TGTGCCAGCAGCCACCCCCGAGAGTTAGCCAAAAACATTCAGTACTTC. Protein sequence: CASSHPRELAKNIQYF.

The chain recombines TRBV3-1 (or the pseudogene TRBV3-2) with TRBJ1-1, with D unresolved. The V gene's germline CDR1 is LGHDT and CDR2 YNNKEL (reference sequence). This CDR3 region has 14 residues. V lost 0 bases, J lost 4 bases, and 9 bases lay in between. CDR3 loop: CASSQDGQATEAFF. As DNA, the CDR3 is TGTGCCAGCAGCCAAGATGGTCAGGCCACTGAAGCTTTCTTT.

V is TRBV20-1 and J is TRBJ2-5, with D possibly TRBD1 on 5 matching bases. The CDR3 covers 11 residues. Germline assignment: CDR1 DFQATT and CDR2 SNEGSKA (reference sequence). V was pared by 4 bases and J by 9 bases, with 12 bases between. The DNA of the CDR3 is TGCAGTGCTACCGACAGAACGGCCCAGTACTTC. Translated, it gives CSATDRTAQYF.

This clone came up a few times. The V gene is TRBV5-4, the J gene TRBJ1-6, with D possibly TRBD1 on 5 matching bases. CDR3 length equals 15 residues. Trimming removed 4 bases at V and 6 bases at J, with 14 bases between. CDR1 is SGHNT, CDR2 YYREEE, per germline (reference sequence). The CDR3 loop is CASSLGQGLNSPLHF. CDR3 bases: TGTGCCAGCAGCCTCGGCCAGGGACTTAATTCACCCCTCCACTTT.

The V call is TRBV6-2 or TRBV6-3, the J call TRBJ2-7; 7 nucleotides agree with TRBD2. This CDR3 region has 17 residues. The trim removed 1 base at V and 1 base at J, leaving 10 bases unmatched. Germline CDR1 is MNHEY and CDR2 is SVGEGT. The CDR3 nucleotides read TGTGCCAGCAGTTACTGGGGTCTAGCGGAGACTTCCTACGAGCAGTACTTC. Translation gives CASSYWGLAETSYEQYF.

This clone was observed a single time. The chain recombines TRBV5-5 with TRBJ2-7; D uncertain. CDR1 is SGHKS, CDR2 YYEKEE, per germline (reference sequence). V was pared by 4 bases and J by 6 bases, with 11 bases between. This CDR3 region has 12 residues. For the CDR3, the DNA is TGTGCCAGCAGCCGAGGCATCACCGAGCAGTACTTC. The encoded protein is CASSRGITEQYF.